Following are 14 T cell receptor beta chains from one sample sequenced in a study of T-cell reconstitution after alpha-beta-depleted transplantation in children listed by TCRdb under 2016. The library relied on PCR. TCRdb shows the sequencer as Illumina HiSeq 2500. To normalize quantification of the TCRbeta repertoire, the TCR libraries were built with molecular barcoding that relied on unique molecular identifiers. In-frame beta chains were kept once TCRdb had trimmed the public reads at Q25 with fastp and called clones with MiXCR. All rows with the same CDR3 protein become a single entry with the most common DNA and genes. Present in this sample are hundreds of thousands of distinct CDR3 sequences, 25% of which were seen just once. About 2.6% of the sample rests with the top ten. The intended sense of this specimen's treatment or condition label: allogeneic hematopoietic cell transplantation with graft depleted of TCRalphabeta T cells and CD19 B cells.

The sequencing here drew on PBMCs, taken before TCRalphabeta/CD19-depleted stem cell transplant. These receptors all come from a girl aged 2-10 years with Fanconi anemia, due to receive a stem cell transplant.

In this sample, this clonotype turned up many times. This chain uses TRBV29-1 with TRBJ2-3; D may be TRBD2 (6 bases). Trimming stripped 4 bases from V and 1 base from J, with 24 bases between. Germline V gene lookup returns CDR1 SQVTM and CDR2 ANQGSEA. The CDR3 length is 18 residues. The CDR3 DNA reads TGCAGCGTTGCTTTCCGGCGACTAGTTAGCGGTCGCACAGATACGCAGTATTTT. Translated: CSVAFRRLVSGRTDTQYF.

The CDR3 DNA reads TGTGCCAGCAGTTACTCACGGGGGGGGAAGAACACTGAAGCTTTCTTT. Protein: CASSYSRGGKNTEAFF. The chain has TRBV6-5 and TRBJ1-1; the D gene is possibly TRBD1 (5 bases). Trimming left V 0 bases short and J 1 base short, with 12 bases between. CDR1 and CDR2 from the germline V gene are MNHEY and SVGAGI. The CDR3 contains 16 residues.

The V and J genes are TRBV15 and TRBJ2-1, with 8 nucleotides matching TRBD2. The CDR3 contains 16 residues. V shed 1 base and J 2 bases; nucleotides not matched to a gene: 4. The germline V gene encodes CDR1 LNHNV and CDR2 YYDKDF (reference sequence). The CDR3 here is CATSRARGGTYNEQFF. In DNA, the CDR3 is TGTGCCACCAGCAGAGCACGGGGGGGCACCTACAATGAGCAGTTCTTC. Based on the CDR3 plus reference TRBV15 and TRBJ2-1, the full variable domain is DAMVIQNPRYQVTQFGKPVTLSCSQTLNHNVMYWYQQKSSQAPKLLFHYYDKDFNNEADTPDNFQSRRPNTSFCFLDIRSPGLGDTAMYLCATSRARGGTYNEQFFGPGTRLTVL.

This clonotype was found a few times. This chain joins TRBV5-1 and TRBJ2-7, with D possibly matching TRBD2 (5 bases). Trimming shortened V by 8 bases and J by 1 base, and 16 bases separated the two germline ends. Per germline, CDR1 SGHRS and CDR2 YFSETQ. There are 14 residues in the CDR3. This CDR3 is CASRRHRDSYEQYF. CDR3 in DNA: TGCGCCAGTCGCCGCCACCGGGATTCCTACGAGCAGTACTTC.

The rearrangement uses TRBV7-2 and TRBJ2-7, with D unresolved. V lost 2 bases, J lost 3 bases, and 11 bases lay in between. The germline CDR1 and CDR2 sequences are SGHTA and FQGNSA. This CDR3 has 14 amino acids. CDR3 DNA: TGTGCCAGCAGCTTATGGCCAGCGAGCTACGAGCAGTACTTC. Encoded protein: CASSLWPASYEQYF.

The chain uses TRBV10-1 and TRBJ2-7, with 9 bases identical to TRBD1. Germline trimming cut 3 bases from V and 5 bases from J; bases unmatched to any gene: 5. The CDR3 extends over 14 amino acids. Germline CDR1 reads WNHNN; CDR2 reads SYGVQD (reference sequence). CDR3 region: CASSEPGQGDEQYF. CDR3 DNA sequence: TGCGCCAGCAGTGAACCGGGACAGGGAGACGAGCAGTACTTC.

The V and J genes are TRBV5-6 and TRBJ2-7; 11 bases match TRBD1. The CDR3 runs 16 residues. Germline V gene sequence: CDR1 SGHDT, CDR2 YYEEEE. With V trimmed by 2 bases and J by 5 bases, 9 bases remained unmatched. CDR3 region: CASSFLAGTGGNEQYF. Written as DNA, the CDR3 is TGTGCCAGCAGCTTCTTGGCCGGGACAGGGGGGAACGAGCAGTACTTC.

This clonotype was counted only a few times. V usage is TRBV21-1 and J usage is TRBJ1-4; the DNA was not compared with TRBD1, the D call given in the table. TRBV21-1 is a pseudogene segment. CDR3 length: 16 amino acids. DNA of the CDR3: TGTGCCAGCAGCCGAAAAAACAGGGGAAGGGATGAAAAACTGTTTTTT. Translation gives CASSRKNRGRDEKLFF.

The V and J genes are TRBV20-1 and TRBJ2-2; tentatively, D is TRBD2 (5 bases). V lost 2 bases and J 4 bases, leaving 11 bases between the germline ends. Germline CDR1 reads DFQATT; CDR2 reads SNEGSKA (reference sequence). This CDR3 has 14 residues. The CDR3 nucleotides read TGCAGTGCTAGATTGACTATGAGCACCGGGGAGCTGTTTTTT. Translation: CSARLTMSTGELFF.

This clonotype was picked up many times. The J gene is TRBJ2-2, the V gene TRBV20-1; TRBD1 aligns across 8 bases. V trimming: 3 bases; J trimming: 1 base; junction bases outside the gene matches: 4. Germline V CDR1 and CDR2: DFQATT, SNEGSKA (reference sequence). The CDR3 consists of 15 residues. The CDR3 reads CSASFGQGNTGELFF. The DNA for the CDR3 is TGCAGTGCTAGTTTTGGACAGGGGAACACCGGGGAGCTGTTTTTT.

This chain uses TRBV6-1 with TRBJ2-1; the D gene could be TRBD1 or TRBD2 (5 bases each). V was trimmed by 4 bases and J by 3 bases, leaving 10 bases between them. The CDR3 spans 14 residues. CDR1 and CDR2 from the germline V gene are MNHNS and SASEGT. CDR3 in amino acids: CASSGGPNYNEQFF. CDR3 sequence (DNA): TGTGCCAGCAGTGGGGGACCCAACTACAATGAGCAGTTCTTC.

This clonotype has at least ten counts. The chain joins TRBV2 to TRBJ2-7; D might be TRBD1 (6 bases). The CDR3 is made up of 12 amino acids. Germline CDR1 is SNHLY and CDR2 is FYNNEI. V dropped 10 bases and J dropped 0 bases, with 10 bases sitting between them. The CDR3 loop is CANRDNSYEQYF. The CDR3 nucleotides are TGTGCCAATCGGGACAACTCCTACGAGCAGTACTTC.

This clonotype was seen more than once but under ten times. The chain joins TRBV4-2 to TRBJ1-5; D is ambiguous. The V end was cut by 0 bases, the J end by 7 bases, with 7 bases between. The CDR3 spans 13 residues. The germline CDR1 and CDR2 sequences are LGHNA and YNFKEQ. This chain's CDR3 is CASSQDPVQPQHF. As DNA, the CDR3 is TGTGCCAGCAGCCAAGATCCAGTACAGCCCCAGCATTTT.

The table lists this clonotype with a few counts. The V call is TRBV20-1, the J call TRBJ2-4; no firm D call. V dropped 3 bases and J dropped 0 bases, with 12 bases sitting between them. CDR3 length: 15 amino acids. Germline V gene lookup returns CDR1 DFQATT and CDR2 SNEGSKA (reference sequence). In DNA form, the CDR3 reads TGCAGTGCTAGCCCTCCTCTCCTAGCCAAAAACATTCAGTACTTC. Translated: CSASPPLLAKNIQYF.